Below, 9 T cell receptor beta chains from the same sample are listed, as sequenced in a study of T cells in Graves' hyperthyroidism and ophthalmopathy. Amplified regions were TCR beta CDR3 sequences from RNA transcripts. RT-PCR in the first round (using the HTBI primer set) targeted the TCR CDR3. A single record per CDR3 protein comes from TCRdb applying MiXCR to the multiplex PCR reads. The sample has over 120,000 distinct CDR3 sequences, 22% seen once; the top ten hold about two thirds. Sequences were obtained from blood. These receptor sequences come from a woman aged 50 to 60 with Graves' hyperthyroidism that later progressed to Graves' ophthalmopathy.

This clonotype was recorded at least ten times. The chain links TRBV7-2 to TRBJ2-7; perhaps TRBD2 as D (6 bases). The CDR3 consists of 15 residues. Looked up from germline, CDR1 is SGHTA and CDR2 is FQGNSA. V was pared by 0 bases and J by 2 bases, with 11 bases between. The CDR3 coding sequence is TGTGCCAGCAGCTTAGCCCAGGCGGGAACCTACGAGCAGTACTTC. Its translation: CASSLAQAGTYEQYF.

At least ten counts were recorded for this clonotype. The CDR3 DNA sequence: TGCAGTGCTAAACCGGGAGGGGCCTACGAGCAGTACTTC. It specifies CSAKPGGAYEQYF. The chain couples TRBV20-1 to TRBJ2-7; 8 nucleotides match TRBD2. The CDR3 totals 13 residues. The V gene's germline CDR1 is DFQATT and CDR2 SNEGSKA (reference sequence). The V segment lost 4 bases and the J segment 2 bases; nucleotides outside the gene matches: 4.

This clonotype was counted many times. The CDR3: CASSEPDNQPQHF. In nucleotides, the CDR3 is TGCGCCAGCAGTGAGCCGGACAATCAGCCCCAGCATTTT. The V gene is TRBV10-2, the J gene TRBJ1-5; D is unclear. CDR1 is WSHSY and CDR2 is SAAADI in the germline V gene. V dropped 2 bases and J dropped 3 bases, with 5 bases sitting between them. The CDR3 is made up of 13 amino acids.

The chain couples TRBV7-6 to TRBJ2-7; D possibly corresponds to TRBD2 (5 bases). With 0 bases removed from V and 4 bases from J, the gap between germline ends came to 13 bases. The CDR3 spans 15 residues. From germline, CDR1 is SGHVS and CDR2 FNYEAQ. The CDR3: CASSLAPSGGYEQYF. CDR3 in DNA: TGTGCCAGCAGCTTAGCCCCCAGCGGTGGGTACGAGCAGTACTTC.

The chain has TRBV20-1 and TRBJ2-1; a weak D match, TRBD2 (6 bases). This CDR3 contains 15 residues. Trimming stripped 6 bases from V and 4 bases from J, with 19 bases between. Germline assignment: CDR1 DFQATT and CDR2 SNEGSKA (reference sequence). The CDR3 coding sequence is TGCAGTGCCTGGTCGGATAGCGCGGGGTACAATGAGCAGTTCTTC. This translates into CSAWSDSAGYNEQFF.

The chain links TRBV16 to TRBJ2-7, with D possibly being TRBD1 or TRBD2 (5 bases each). The V gene's germline CDR1 is KGHSY and CDR2 FQNENV. Trimming took 0 bases from V and 3 from J, leaving 6 bases between them. The CDR3 sequence is 13 residues long. The DNA of the CDR3 is TGTGCCAGCAGCCAATCGGGGGACTACGAGCAGTACTTC. It codes for CASSQSGDYEQYF.

This clonotype showed up just a few times. The V gene is TRBV20-1, the J gene TRBJ1-4; 9 nucleotides line up with TRBD1. Germline CDR1 reads DFQATT; CDR2 reads SNEGSKA (reference sequence). This CDR3 is built from 13 residues. The V gene end was trimmed by 4 bases and the J gene end by 8 bases; junction bases not matched to a gene: 5. The CDR3 DNA follows: TGCAGTGCTAAGTGGGACAGGGACGAAAAACTGTTTTTT. Its translation: CSAKWDRDEKLFF.

This clonotype was seen repeatedly, ten times or more. The chain joins TRBV12-3 or TRBV12-4 to TRBJ2-1; 10 bases are a match to TRBD2. The CDR3 loop spans 19 amino acids. With V trimmed by 5 bases and J by 5 bases, 18 bases remained unmatched. CDR3 sequence: CASSTPGGGLAGANNEQFF. For the CDR3, the DNA is TGTGCCAGCAGTACCCCAGGGGGCGGGCTAGCGGGAGCCAACAATGAGCAGTTCTTC.

This clonotype was seen at least ten times. The V gene is TRBV5-1, the J gene TRBJ2-1, with TRBD2 as a possible D gene (6 bases). Trimming left V 2 bases short and J 8 bases short, with 20 bases between. Germline V gene sequence: CDR1 SGHRS, CDR2 YFSETQ. This CDR3 contains 16 residues. The CDR3 sequence: CASSFEFGGGGDEQFF. The CDR3 region has the DNA TGCGCCAGCAGCTTTGAGTTTGGGGGAGGAGGTGATGAGCAGTTCTTC.